This TCR beta chain was documented in a study of molecular identifiers for immune sequencing clone quantification. Study background: For replicates, RNA isolated from around 20,000 or 100,000 naive CD8 cells was divided into five portions, of which four were sequenced. The study, taken as a whole, reports: Spiked Jurkat TCR RNA equivalent to one cell was reportedly detectable in one million naive cells. Highly expanded clones may be undercounted when identical TCR molecules share barcodes.

This clonotype has ten or more counts. Its antigen is not identified. The V end was cut by 5 bases, the J end by 7 bases, with 15 bases between. The CDR3 covers 13 residues. Germline V lookup: CDR1 MGHDK, CDR2 SYGVNS. Sorting was used to obtain naive CD8 T cells (CD8+CD4-CCR7+CD45RA+). TCRdb reanalysed the PCR reads using MiXCR and keeps one entry per CDR3 protein. The table lists about 40,000 distinct CDR3 sequences, around a sixth of them singletons, with roughly 6.9% in the top ten. Sequencing was carried out using naive CD8+ T cells from blood, with Jurkat cell RNA spiked in. This sample's subset: FACS-sorted CD8+CD4-CCR7+CD45RA+ naive T cells. V is TRBV25-1 and J is TRBJ2-7; the D gene is possibly TRBD2 (7 bases). The sequence was obtained from a human donor in good health. Some libraries in this study had Jurkat cell RNA spiked in. CDR3 DNA sequence: TGTGCCAGCAGTTACGCGGGGGCTCGGGAGCAGTACTTC. It encodes CASSYAGAREQYF.